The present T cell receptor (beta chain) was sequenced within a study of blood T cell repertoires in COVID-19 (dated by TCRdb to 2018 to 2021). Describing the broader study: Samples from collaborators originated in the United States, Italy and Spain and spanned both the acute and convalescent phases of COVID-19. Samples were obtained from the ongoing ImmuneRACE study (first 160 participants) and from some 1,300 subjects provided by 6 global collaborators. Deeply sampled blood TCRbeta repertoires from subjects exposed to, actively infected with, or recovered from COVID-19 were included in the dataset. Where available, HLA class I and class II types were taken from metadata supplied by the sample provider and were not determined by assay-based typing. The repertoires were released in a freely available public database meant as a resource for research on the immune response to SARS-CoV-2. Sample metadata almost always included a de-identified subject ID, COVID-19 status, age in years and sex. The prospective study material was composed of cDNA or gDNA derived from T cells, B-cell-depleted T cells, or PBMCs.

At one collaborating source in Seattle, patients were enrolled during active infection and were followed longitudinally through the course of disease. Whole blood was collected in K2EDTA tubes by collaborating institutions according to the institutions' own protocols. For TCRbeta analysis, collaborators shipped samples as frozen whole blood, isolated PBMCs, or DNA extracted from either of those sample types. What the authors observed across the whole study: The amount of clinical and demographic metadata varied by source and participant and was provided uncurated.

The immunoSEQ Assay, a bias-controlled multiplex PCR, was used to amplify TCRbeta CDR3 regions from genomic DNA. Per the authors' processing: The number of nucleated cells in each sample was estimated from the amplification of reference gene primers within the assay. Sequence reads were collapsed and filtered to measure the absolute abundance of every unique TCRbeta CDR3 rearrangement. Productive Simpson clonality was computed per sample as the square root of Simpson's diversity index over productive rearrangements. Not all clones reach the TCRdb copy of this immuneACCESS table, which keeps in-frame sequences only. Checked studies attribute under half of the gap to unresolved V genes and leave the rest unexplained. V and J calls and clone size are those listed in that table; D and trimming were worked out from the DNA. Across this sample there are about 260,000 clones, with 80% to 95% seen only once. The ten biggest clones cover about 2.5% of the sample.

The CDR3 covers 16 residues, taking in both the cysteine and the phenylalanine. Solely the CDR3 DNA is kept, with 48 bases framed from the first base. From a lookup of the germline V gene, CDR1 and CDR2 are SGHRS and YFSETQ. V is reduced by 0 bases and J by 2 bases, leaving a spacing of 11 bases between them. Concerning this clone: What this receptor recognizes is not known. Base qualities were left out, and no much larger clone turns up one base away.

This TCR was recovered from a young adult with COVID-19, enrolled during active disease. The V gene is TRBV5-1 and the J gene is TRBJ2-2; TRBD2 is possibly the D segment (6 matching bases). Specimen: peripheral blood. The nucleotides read TGCGCCAGCAGCTTGGTCGGGAGAGGCAACACCGGGGAGCTGTTTTTT. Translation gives CASSLVGRGNTGELFF.